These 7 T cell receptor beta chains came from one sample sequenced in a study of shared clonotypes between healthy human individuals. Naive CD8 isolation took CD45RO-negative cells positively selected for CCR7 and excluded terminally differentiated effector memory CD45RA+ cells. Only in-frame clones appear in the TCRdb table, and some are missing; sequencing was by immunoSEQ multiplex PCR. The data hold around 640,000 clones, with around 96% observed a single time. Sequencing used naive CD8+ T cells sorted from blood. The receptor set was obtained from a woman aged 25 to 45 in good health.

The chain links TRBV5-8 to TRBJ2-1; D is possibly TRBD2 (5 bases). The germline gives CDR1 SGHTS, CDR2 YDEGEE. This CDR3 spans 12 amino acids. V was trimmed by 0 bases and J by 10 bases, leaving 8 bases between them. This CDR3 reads CASSLGLAEQFF. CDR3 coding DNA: TGTGCCAGCAGCTTGGGGCTAGCAGAGCAGTTCTTC.

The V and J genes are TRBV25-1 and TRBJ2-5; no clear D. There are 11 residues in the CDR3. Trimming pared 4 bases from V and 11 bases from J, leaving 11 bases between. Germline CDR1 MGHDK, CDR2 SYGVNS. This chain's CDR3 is CASSGWGEQYF. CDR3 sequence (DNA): TGTGCCAGCAGTGGGTGGGGTGAGCAGTACTTC. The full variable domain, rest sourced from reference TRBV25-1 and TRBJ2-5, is EADIYQTPRYLVIGTGKKITLECSQTMGHDKMYWYQQDPGMELHLIHYSYGVNSTEKGDLSSESTVSRIRTEHFPLTLESARPSHTSQYLCASSGWGEQYFGPGTRLLVL.

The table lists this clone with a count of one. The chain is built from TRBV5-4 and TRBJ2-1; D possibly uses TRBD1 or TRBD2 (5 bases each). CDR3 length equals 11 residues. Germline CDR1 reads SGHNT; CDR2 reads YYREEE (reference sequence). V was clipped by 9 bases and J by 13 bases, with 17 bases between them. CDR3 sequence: CATATGAVQFF. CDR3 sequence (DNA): TGTGCCACCGCAACCGGGGCAGTCCAGTTCTTC.

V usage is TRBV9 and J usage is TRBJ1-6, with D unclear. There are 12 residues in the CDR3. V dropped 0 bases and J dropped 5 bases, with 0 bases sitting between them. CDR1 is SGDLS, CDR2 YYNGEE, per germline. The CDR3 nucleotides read TGTGCCAGCAGCGTAGATAATTCACCCCTCCACTTT. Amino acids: CASSVDNSPLHF.

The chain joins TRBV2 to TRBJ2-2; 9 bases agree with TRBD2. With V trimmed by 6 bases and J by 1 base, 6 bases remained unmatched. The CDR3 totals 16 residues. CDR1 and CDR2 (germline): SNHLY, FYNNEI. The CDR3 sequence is CASRGATSGNTGELFF. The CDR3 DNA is TGTGCCAGCAGGGGGGCGACTAGCGGGAACACCGGGGAGCTGTTTTTT.

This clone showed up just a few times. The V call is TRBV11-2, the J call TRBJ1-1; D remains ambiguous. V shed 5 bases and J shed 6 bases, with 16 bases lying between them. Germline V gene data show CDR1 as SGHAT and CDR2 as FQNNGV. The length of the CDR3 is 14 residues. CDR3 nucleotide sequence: TGTGCCAGCAGCCTCCGTGGTGAGGTAGCTGAAGCTTTCTTT. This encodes CASSLRGEVAEAFF. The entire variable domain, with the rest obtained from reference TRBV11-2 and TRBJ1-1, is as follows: EAGVAQSPRYKIIEKRQSVAFWCNPISGHATLYWYQQILGQGPKLLIQFQNNGVVDDSQLPKDRFSAERLKGVDSTLKIQPAKLEDSAVYLCASSLRGEVAEAFFGQGTRLTVV.

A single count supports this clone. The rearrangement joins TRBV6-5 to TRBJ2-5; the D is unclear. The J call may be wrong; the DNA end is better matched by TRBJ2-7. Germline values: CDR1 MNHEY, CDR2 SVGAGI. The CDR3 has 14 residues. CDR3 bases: TGTGCCAGCAGTTACAGGGAAGGCTCCTACGAGCAGTACTTC. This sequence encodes CASSYREGSYEQYF.